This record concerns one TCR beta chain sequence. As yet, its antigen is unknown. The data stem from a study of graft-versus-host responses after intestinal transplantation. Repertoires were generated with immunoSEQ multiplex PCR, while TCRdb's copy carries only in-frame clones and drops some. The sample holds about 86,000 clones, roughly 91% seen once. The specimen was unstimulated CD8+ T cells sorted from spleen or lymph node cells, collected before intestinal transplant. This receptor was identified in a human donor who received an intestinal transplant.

The CDR3 bases are TGTGCCAGCAGTTTGAAACTAGCGTTTCCTTACCGGGACAATGAGCAGTTCTTC. As protein: CASSLKLAFPYRDNEQFF. The V gene is TRBV27, the J gene TRBJ2-1, with 7 bases fitting TRBD2. CDR3 size: 18 residues. Germline CDR1 and CDR2: MNHEY and SMNVEV (reference sequence). Trimming cost V 3 bases and J 5 bases; bases outside gene matches: 16.